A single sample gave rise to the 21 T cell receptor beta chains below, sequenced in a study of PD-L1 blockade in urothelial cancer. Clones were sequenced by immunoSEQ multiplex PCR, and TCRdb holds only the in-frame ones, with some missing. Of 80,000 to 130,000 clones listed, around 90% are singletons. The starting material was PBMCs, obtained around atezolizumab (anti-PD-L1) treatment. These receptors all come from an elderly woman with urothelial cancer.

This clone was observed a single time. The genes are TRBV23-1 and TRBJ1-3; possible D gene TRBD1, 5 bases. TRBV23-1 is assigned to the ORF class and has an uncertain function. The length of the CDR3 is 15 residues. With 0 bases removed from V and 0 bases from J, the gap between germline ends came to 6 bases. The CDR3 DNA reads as TGCGCCAGCAGTCAATCGGGGCCCTCTGGAAACACCATATATTTT. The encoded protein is CASSQSGPSGNTIYF.

The CDR3 reads CASSLGREVAFF. The CDR3 bases are TGCGCCAGCAGCTTGGGCCGAGAGGTGGCTTTCTTT. The V and J genes are TRBV5-1 and TRBJ1-1; no reliable D call. The germline V gene has CDR1 SGHRS and CDR2 YFSETQ. V dropped 0 bases and J dropped 11 bases, with 11 bases sitting between them. CDR3 length: 12 amino acids.

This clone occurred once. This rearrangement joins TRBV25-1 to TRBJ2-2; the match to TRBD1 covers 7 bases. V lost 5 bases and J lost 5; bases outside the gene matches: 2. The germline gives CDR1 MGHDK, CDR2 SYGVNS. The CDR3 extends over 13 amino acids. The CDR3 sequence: CASSSRGTGELFF. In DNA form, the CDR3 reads TGTGCCAGCAGTTCCAGGGGGACCGGGGAGCTGTTTTTT.

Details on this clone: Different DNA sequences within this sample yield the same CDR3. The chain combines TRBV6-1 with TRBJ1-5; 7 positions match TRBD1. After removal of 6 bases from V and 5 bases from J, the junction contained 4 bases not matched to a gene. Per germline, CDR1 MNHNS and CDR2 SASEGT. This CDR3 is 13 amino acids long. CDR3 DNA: TGTGCCAGCAGAAGACAGGGTGATCAGCCCCAGCATTTT. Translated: CASRRQGDQPQHF.

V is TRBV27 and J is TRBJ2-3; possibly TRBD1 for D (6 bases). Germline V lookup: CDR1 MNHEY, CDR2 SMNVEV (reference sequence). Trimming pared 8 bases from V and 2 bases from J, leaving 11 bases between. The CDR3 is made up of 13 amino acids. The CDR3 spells CASRGGFTDTQYF. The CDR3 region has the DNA TGTGCCAGCCGAGGGGGATTCACAGATACGCAGTATTTT.

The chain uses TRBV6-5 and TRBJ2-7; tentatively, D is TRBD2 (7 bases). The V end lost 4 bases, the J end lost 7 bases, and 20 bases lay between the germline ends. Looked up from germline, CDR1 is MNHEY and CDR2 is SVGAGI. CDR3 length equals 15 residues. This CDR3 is CASSSPTRGGPEQYF. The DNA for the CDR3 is TGTGCCAGCAGTTCACCGACAAGGGGGGGCCCGGAGCAGTACTTC.

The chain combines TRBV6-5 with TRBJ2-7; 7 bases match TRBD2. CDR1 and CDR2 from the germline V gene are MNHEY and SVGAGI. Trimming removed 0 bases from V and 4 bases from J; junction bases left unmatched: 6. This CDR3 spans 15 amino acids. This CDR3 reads CASSYSRPGGYEQYF. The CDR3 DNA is TGTGCCAGCAGTTACTCCCGTCCGGGAGGTTACGAGCAGTACTTC.

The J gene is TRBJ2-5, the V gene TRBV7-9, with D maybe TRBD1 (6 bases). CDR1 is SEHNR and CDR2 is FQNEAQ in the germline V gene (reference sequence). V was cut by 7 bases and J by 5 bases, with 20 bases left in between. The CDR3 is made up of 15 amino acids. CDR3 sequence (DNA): TGTGCCAGCACCCCGCTGGGCAGGGGCGGGGAGACCCAGTACTTC. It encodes CASTPLGRGGETQYF.

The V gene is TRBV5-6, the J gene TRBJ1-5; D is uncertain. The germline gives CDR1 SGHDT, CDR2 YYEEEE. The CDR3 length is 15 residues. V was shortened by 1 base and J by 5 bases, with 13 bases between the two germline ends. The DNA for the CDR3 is TGTGCCAGCAGCTTGCGAAGCAATTCGCATCAGCCCCAGCATTTT. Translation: CASSLRSNSHQPQHF.

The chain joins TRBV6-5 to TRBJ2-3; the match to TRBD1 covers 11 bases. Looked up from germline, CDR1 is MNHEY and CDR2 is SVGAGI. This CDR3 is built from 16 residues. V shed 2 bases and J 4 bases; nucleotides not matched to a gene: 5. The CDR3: CASSYRDRGSADTQYF. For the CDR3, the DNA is TGTGCCAGCAGTTACCGGGACAGGGGGAGCGCAGATACGCAGTATTTT.

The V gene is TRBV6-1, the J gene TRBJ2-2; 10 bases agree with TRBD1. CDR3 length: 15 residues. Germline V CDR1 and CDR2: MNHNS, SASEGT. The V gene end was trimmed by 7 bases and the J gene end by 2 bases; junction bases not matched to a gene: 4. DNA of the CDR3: TGTGCCAGCACAGACAGGGGGCGTAACACCGGGGAGCTGTTTTTT. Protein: CASTDRGRNTGELFF.

This CDR3 is CASSVMAASTDTQYF. Here the CDR3 DNA reads TGTGCCAGCAGCGTAATGGCGGCTAGCACAGATACGCAGTATTTT. This rearrangement joins TRBV9 to TRBJ2-3; unclear D gene. V shed 1 base and J shed 0 bases, with 9 bases lying between them. The germline V gene has CDR1 SGDLS and CDR2 YYNGEE. The CDR3 has 15 amino acids.

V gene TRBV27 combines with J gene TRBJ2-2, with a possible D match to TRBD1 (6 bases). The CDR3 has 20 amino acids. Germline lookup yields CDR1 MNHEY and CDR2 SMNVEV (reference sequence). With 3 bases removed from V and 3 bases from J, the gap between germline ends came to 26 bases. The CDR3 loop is CASSFGYPLQTGPDTGELFF. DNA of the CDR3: TGTGCCAGCAGTTTTGGGTACCCGTTGCAGACAGGTCCTGACACCGGGGAGCTGTTTTTT.

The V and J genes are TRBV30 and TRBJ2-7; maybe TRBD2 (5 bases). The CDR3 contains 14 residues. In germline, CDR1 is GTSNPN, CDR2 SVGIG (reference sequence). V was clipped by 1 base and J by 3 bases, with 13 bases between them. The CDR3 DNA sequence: TGTGCCTGGAGTGGCGGGCAGGCGGTCTACGAGCAGTACTTC. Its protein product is CAWSGGQAVYEQYF.

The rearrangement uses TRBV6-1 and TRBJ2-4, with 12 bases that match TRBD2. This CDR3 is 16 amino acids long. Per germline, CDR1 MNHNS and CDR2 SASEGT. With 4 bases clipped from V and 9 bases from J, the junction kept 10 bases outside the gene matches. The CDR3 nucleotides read TGTGCCAGCAGTGGCCAGACTAGCGGGAGAGTGTTCATTCAGTACTTC. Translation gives CASSGQTSGRVFIQYF.

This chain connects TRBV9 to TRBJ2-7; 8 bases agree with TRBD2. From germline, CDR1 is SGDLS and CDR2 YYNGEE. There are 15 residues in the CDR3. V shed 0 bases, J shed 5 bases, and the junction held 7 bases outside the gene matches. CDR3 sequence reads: CASSVGPAGENEQYF. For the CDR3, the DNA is TGTGCCAGCAGCGTAGGGCCAGCGGGAGAGAACGAGCAGTACTTC.

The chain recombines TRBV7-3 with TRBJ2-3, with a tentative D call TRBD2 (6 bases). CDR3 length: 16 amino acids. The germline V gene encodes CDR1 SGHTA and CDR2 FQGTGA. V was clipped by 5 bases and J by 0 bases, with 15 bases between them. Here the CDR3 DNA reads TGTGCCAGCAGCGCAACTCTAGCGCCGAGCACAGATACGCAGTATTTT. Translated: CASSATLAPSTDTQYF.

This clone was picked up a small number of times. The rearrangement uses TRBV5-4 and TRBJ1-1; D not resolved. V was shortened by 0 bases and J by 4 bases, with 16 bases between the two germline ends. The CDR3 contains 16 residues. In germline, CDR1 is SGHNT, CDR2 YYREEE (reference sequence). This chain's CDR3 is CASSLGSVSVGTEAFF. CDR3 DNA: TGTGCCAGCAGCTTGGGGTCTGTGTCGGTTGGCACTGAAGCTTTCTTT.

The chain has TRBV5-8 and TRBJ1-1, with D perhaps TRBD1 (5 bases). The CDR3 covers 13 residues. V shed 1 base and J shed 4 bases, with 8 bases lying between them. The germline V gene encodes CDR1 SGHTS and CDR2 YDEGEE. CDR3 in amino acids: CASSLMQGTEAFF. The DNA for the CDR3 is TGTGCCAGCAGCTTGATGCAGGGCACTGAAGCTTTCTTT.

In nucleotides, the CDR3 is TGCGCCAGCGCCATTGGGTTAGCGGGAGGGGGAACAGATACGCAGTATTTT. Protein sequence: CASAIGLAGGGTDTQYF. This chain joins TRBV5-1 and TRBJ2-3; TRBD2 matches at 11 bases. The germline V gene has CDR1 SGHRS and CDR2 YFSETQ. The CDR3 consists of 17 residues. After removal of 7 bases from V and 3 bases from J, the junction contained 13 bases not matched to a gene.

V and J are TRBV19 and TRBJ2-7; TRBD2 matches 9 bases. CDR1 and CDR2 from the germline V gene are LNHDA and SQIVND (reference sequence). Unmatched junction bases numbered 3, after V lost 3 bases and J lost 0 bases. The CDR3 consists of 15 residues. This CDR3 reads CASSMGTSRSYEQYF. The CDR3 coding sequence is TGTGCCAGTAGTATGGGGACTAGCCGCTCCTACGAGCAGTACTTC.